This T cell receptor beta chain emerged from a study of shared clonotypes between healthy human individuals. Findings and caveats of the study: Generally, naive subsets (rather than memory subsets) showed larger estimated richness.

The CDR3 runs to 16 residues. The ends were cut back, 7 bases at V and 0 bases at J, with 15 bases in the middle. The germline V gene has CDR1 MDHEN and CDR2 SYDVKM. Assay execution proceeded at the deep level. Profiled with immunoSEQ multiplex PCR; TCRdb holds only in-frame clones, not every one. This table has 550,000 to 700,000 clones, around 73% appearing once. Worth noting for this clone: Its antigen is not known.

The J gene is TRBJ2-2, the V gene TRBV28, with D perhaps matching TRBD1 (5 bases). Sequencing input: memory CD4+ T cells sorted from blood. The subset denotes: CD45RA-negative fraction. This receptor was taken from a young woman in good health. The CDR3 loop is CASILSRVSNTGELFF. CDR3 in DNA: TGTGCCAGCATTCTTTCCAGGGTCTCGAACACCGGGGAGCTGTTTTTT.